This is a list of T cell receptor beta chains from one sample in a study of CD8 T cells in ankylosing spondylitis. TCRdb ran MiXCR on the 5' RACE reads and lists one entry per CDR3 protein. The sample contains about 500,000 distinct CDR3 sequences, roughly 13% of which appear only once. The sample comprised blood, either unsorted or a sorted T cell fraction (not recorded which). The receptors were gathered from a male donor with ankylosing spondylitis. Both conserved end residues are part of each CDR3. The D gene is left open where the match is weak. Size is omitted from some rows. Given values are once, few, many or a class for expanded clones.

j_call	clone_size	v_call	d_call	cdr3_nt	cdr3_aa
TRBJ2-3	.	TRBV7-2	TRBD1	TGTGCCAGCAGCTTAGCGCGGACAGGGGGCTTTGATACGCAGTATTTT	CASSLARTGGFDTQYF
TRBJ1-1	few	TRBV27	TRBD1	TGTGCCAGCAGTGCAAGACAGGGGGCGCGTACTGAAGCTTTCTTT	CASSARQGARTEAFF
TRBJ2-6	few	TRBV18	.	TGTGCCAGCTCTCCGGTACGCTCTGGGGCCAACGTCCTGACTTTC	CASSPVRSGANVLTF
TRBJ2-5	few	TRBV5-1	TRBD1	TGCGCCAGCAGCTTGTCAGGGGGTGAAGAGACCCAGTACTTC	CASSLSGGEETQYF
TRBJ2-1	few	TRBV29-1	.	TGCAGCGTTGAAGTTAATACGGGAGTATCCTACAATGAGCAGTTCTTC	CSVEVNTGVSYNEQFF
TRBJ2-5	.	TRBV20-1	.	TGCAGTGCTAGCCCAGCGGAAGAGACCCAGTACTTC	CSASPAEETQYF
TRBJ2-5	.	TRBV5-1	.	TGCGCCAGCAGATCCGGGAGAGGCTCTATAGAGACCCAGTACTTC	CASRSGRGSIETQYF
TRBJ2-3	few	TRBV20-1	TRBD1	TGCAGTGCTATAACCCGGGACAGCCCCACAGATACGCAGTATTTT	CSAITRDSPTDTQYF
TRBJ2-2	.	TRBV2	TRBD2	TGTGCCAGCAATGGTCGGGGGGCGAACACCGGGGAGCTGTTTTTT	CASNGRGANTGELFF
TRBJ2-2	.	TRBV12-3/TRBV12-4	TRBD2	TGTGCCAGCAGACTTAGCGGGAGCGGTCCCGGGGAGCTGTTTTTT	CASRLSGSGPGELFF
TRBJ2-3	few	TRBV5-4	TRBD2	TGTGCCAGCAGCCTCCCTAAGCGGGAGGGATCAGATACGCAGTATTTT	CASSLPKREGSDTQYF
TRBJ1-5	.	TRBV6-1	.	TGTGCCAGCAGATTCAGTAGCAATCAGCCCCAGCATTTT	CASRFSSNQPQHF
TRBJ2-1	.	TRBV2	TRBD1	TGTGCCAGCATGGTGTGGACAGGGGGCCCCAATGAGCAGTTCTTC	CASMVWTGGPNEQFF
TRBJ2-5	.	TRBV19	TRBD1	TGTGCCAGTAGCGGACACTGGGACAGTCAAGAGACCCAGTACTTC	CASSGHWDSQETQYF
TRBJ2-1	once	TRBV7-9	TRBD1	TGTGCCAGCAGCTTAGTAGGGACAGGGATCGATGAGCAGTTCTTC	CASSLVGTGIDEQFF
TRBJ2-1	few	TRBV14	.	TGTGCCAGCAGCCAAGTGGGCGAACCCTACAATGAGCAGTTCTTC	CASSQVGEPYNEQFF
TRBJ1-1	many	TRBV25-1	TRBD1	TGTGCCAGCAGTGACCCCGGGACAGGGGACACTGAAGCTTTCTTT	CASSDPGTGDTEAFF
TRBJ2-3	.	TRBV11-3	.	TGTGCCAGCAGCTTTGGGTTGGCAGATACGCAGTATTTT	CASSFGLADTQYF
TRBJ2-3	many	TRBV12-3/TRBV12-4	.	TGTGCCAGCAGTTCCGAGAATACGCAGTATTTT	CASSSENTQYF
TRBJ2-5	few	TRBV12-3/TRBV12-4	.	TGTGCCAGCAGTTTAGCGGTCAGGGCGGGGGAGACCCAGTACTTC	CASSLAVRAGETQYF
TRBJ1-3	many	TRBV12-3/TRBV12-4	.	TGTGCCAACCGCGTGGCGGGGTCTGGAAACACCATATATTTT	CANRVAGSGNTIYF
TRBJ1-3	few	TRBV20-1	.	TGCAGTGCTAGAGGGGGCGGCTCTGGAAACACCATATATTTT	CSARGGGSGNTIYF
TRBJ2-7	.	TRBV7-9	.	TGTGCCAGCAGCCCCCGGACAGCTTCCTACGAGCAGTACTTC	CASSPRTASYEQYF
TRBJ2-2	.	TRBV29-1	.	TGCAGCGCCTCGAGGAGCACCGGGGAGCTGTTTTTT	CSASRSTGELFF
TRBJ1-2	few	TRBV5-4	.	TGTGCCAGCAGCTTGGGGAACAGGGACGATGGCTACACCTTC	CASSLGNRDDGYTF
TRBJ2-5	.	TRBV20-1	.	TGCAGTGCCAACCTCTGGGGCCGACTAGGAGGAGAGACCCAGTACTTC	CSANLWGRLGGETQYF